This T cell receptor beta chain comes out of a study of chemoradiotherapy in HPV16-positive cancers. Libraries were prepared by immunoSEQ multiplex PCR; TCRdb keeps only in-frame clonotypes and omits some of them. This table holds some 32,000 clones, 80% to 90% found once. Repeated repertoire sampling spanned the course of chemoradiotherapy. This clone was observed a few times. This CDR3 has 17 amino acids. Germline loops: CDR1 MGHRA, CDR2 YSYEKL. The V segment lost 3 bases and the J segment 4 bases; nucleotides outside the gene matches: 11. The sample consisted of blood, taken from a patient who underwent chemoradiotherapy. The TCR sequence derives from a human donor with HPV-associated anogenital cancer. This chain joins TRBV4-1 and TRBJ1-3; 8 nucleotides line up with TRBD1. CDR3 amino acids: CASSQIGQGSGGNTIYF. CDR3 bases: TGCGCCAGCAGCCAGATTGGACAGGGATCAGGCGGAAACACCATATATTTT.